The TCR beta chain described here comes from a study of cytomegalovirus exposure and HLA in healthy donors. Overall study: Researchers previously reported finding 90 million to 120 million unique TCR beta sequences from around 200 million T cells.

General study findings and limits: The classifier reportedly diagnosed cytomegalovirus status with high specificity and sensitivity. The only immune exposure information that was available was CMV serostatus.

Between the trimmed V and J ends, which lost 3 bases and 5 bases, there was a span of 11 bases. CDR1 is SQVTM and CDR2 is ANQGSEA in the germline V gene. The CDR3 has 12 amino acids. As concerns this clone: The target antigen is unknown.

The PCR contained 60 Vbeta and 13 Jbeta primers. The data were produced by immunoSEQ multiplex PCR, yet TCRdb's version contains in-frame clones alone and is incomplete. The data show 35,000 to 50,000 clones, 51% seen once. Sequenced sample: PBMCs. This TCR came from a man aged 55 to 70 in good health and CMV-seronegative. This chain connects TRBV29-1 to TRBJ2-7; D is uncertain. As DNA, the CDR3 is TGCAGCGTTGACGATGGCGGCCACGAGCAGTACTTC. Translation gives CSVDDGGHEQYF.